What follows are 5 T cell receptor beta chains derived from one specimen sequenced in a study of blood T cell repertoires in COVID-19. Here immunoSEQ multiplex PCR was the method, and the copy in TCRdb shows in-frame clones only, minus some. The sample includes around 80,000 clones, almost 85% of them seen just once. The sequenced material came from peripheral blood. The receptor set was obtained from a man aged 55 to 70 with acute or convalescent COVID-19.

V usage is TRBV10-3 and J usage is TRBJ1-1; TRBD1 might be the D (5 bases). In germline, CDR1 is ENHRY, CDR2 SYGVKD. This CDR3 region has 12 residues. The V and J ends lost 6 bases and 7 bases respectively, with 12 bases between them. The chain's CDR3 is CAISMGGSEAFF. CDR3 nucleotides: TGTGCCATCAGCATGGGGGGGAGTGAAGCTTTCTTT.

V and J are TRBV20-1 and TRBJ1-3; D gene ambiguous. Trimming removed 6 bases at V and 4 bases at J, with 7 bases between. CDR3 size: 11 residues. Germline CDR1 is DFQATT and CDR2 is SNEGSKA (reference sequence). The CDR3 DNA reads TGCAGTGCAACAAGAGGAAACACCATATATTTT. It specifies CSATRGNTIYF.

This clone was seen a few times. The chain joins TRBV5-1 to TRBJ2-1; 11 bases agree with TRBD1. There are 15 residues in the CDR3. CDR1 and CDR2 from the germline V gene are SGHRS and YFSETQ. The junction had 12 bases not matched to a gene; V was cut back by 6 bases and J by 10 bases. The CDR3 loop reads CASTYRDRGLGEQFF. CDR3 sequence (DNA): TGCGCCAGCACGTACCGGGACAGGGGGTTAGGGGAGCAGTTCTTC.

The J gene is TRBJ2-6, the V gene TRBV10-3, with D possibly matching TRBD1 (6 bases). CDR3 length: 19 residues. CDR1 ENHRY and CDR2 SYGVKD come from the germline V gene. The V end was cut by 4 bases, the J end by 0 bases, with 19 bases between. The CDR3 DNA reads TGTGCCATCAGTGCACCAACAGGGTTGGGAAACTCTGGGGCCAACGTCCTGACTTTC. Translation: CAISAPTGLGNSGANVLTF.

The chain joins TRBV24-1 to TRBJ2-2; D possibly corresponds to TRBD2 (6 bases). V was cut by 1 base and J by 3 bases, with 11 bases left in between. The CDR3 is 16 residues long. The germline CDR1 and CDR2 sequences are KGHDR and SFDVKD. The DNA of the CDR3 is TGTGCCACCAGTGATTTACCGGGAGAAGACACCGGGGAGCTGTTTTTT. It is translated as CATSDLPGEDTGELFF.